This entry describes one T cell receptor (beta chain). The data were taken from a study of cytomegalovirus exposure and HLA in healthy donors. Both 60 Vbeta primers and 13 Jbeta primers went into the PCR. Generated by immunoSEQ multiplex PCR, the TCRdb table keeps only in-frame clones and is missing some. The data contain roughly 150,000 clones, roughly 84% of them singletons. Germline values: CDR1 ENHRY, CDR2 SYGVKD. The CDR3 has 14 amino acids. Between the trimmed V and J ends, which lost 11 bases and 1 base, there was a span of 17 bases. This clonotype was sampled from a woman aged 18-30 years in good health and CMV-seronegative. The sequenced material came from PBMCs. The rearrangement uses TRBV10-3 and TRBJ1-1, with a possible D match to TRBD1 (6 bases). The CDR3 loop reads CASHLDRTNTEAFF. DNA for the CDR3: TGTGCCTCCCATTTGGACAGAACGAACACTGAAGCTTTCTTT.